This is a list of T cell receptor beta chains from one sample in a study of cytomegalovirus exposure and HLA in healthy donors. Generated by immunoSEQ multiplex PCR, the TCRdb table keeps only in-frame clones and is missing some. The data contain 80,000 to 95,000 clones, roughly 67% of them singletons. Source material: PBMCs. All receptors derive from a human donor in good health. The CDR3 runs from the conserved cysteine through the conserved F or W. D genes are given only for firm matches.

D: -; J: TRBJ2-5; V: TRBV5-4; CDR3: CASSLAGPGETQYF
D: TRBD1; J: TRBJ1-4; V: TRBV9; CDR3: CASSRGQDATNEKLFF
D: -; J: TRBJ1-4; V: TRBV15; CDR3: CATSRGARSTNEKLFF
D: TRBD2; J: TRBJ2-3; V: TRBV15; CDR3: CATMRGLELSTDTQYF
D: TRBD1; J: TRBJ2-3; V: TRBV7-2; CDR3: CASSLTGRGIDTQYF
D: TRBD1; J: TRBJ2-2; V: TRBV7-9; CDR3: CASSSDRQNTGELFF
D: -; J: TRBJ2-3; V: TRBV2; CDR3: CASSFYTDTQYF
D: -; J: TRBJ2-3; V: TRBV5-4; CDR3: CASSWGGREEDTQYF
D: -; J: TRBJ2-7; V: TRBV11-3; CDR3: CASSLRQANNEQYF
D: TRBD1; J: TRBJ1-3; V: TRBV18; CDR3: CASSPPLNRGTGTGNTIYF
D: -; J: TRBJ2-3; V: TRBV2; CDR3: CASSASRQMISSTDTQYF
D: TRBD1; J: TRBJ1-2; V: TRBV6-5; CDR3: CASSYTSRDSSLLF
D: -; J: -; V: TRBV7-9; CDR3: CASSLRSEQYF
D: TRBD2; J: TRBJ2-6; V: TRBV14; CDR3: CASSQPSGGAGANVLTF
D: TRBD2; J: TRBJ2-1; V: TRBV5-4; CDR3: CASSSTSGGLNEQFF
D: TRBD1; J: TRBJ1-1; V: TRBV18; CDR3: CASSHRDRATAAFF
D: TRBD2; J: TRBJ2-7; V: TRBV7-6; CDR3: CASSVIAGGPEQYF
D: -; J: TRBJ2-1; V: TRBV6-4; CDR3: CASSDNIGTIQFF
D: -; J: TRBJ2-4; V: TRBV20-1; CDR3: CSASPENIQYF
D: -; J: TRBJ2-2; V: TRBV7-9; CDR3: CASSPDSNTGELFF
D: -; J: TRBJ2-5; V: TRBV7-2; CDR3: CASEPGVAETQYF
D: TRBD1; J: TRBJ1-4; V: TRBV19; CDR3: CASRLQGGATNEKLFF
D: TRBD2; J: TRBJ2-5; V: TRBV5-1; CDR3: CASYAAGTSTGKTQYF
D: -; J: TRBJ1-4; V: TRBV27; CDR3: CASSSLVAANEKLFF
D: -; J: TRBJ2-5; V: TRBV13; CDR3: CASSLGNQGETQYF
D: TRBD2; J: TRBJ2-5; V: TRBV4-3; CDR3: CASSGRWGGQETQYF
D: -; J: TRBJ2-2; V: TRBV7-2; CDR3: CASSRDTNTGELFF
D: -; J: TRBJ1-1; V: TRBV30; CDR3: CAWSVDLRGNTEAFF
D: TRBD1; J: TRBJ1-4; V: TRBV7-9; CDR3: CASRPTGGNEKLFF